Shown below are 9 T cell receptor beta chains from a single sample sequenced in a study of T cell clonotyping in hematopoietic cell transplantation. Assay: immunoSEQ multiplex PCR; the TCRdb copy retains only in-frame clones and omits some. The sample lists more than 15,000 clones, 70% to 90% occurring once. The sample comprised peripheral blood mononuclear cells. The receptors here all came from a woman in her thirties or forties in good health. Some clones in this sample may be carry-over from other donors' samples.

This chain connects TRBV5-1 to TRBJ2-5; 8 nucleotides match TRBD2. Per germline, CDR1 SGHRS and CDR2 YFSETQ. The CDR3 is 15 residues long. Trimming took 2 bases from V and 4 from J; bases not matched to a gene: 7. The CDR3 DNA follows: TGCGCCAGCAGCTTTAGAGCGGGAGCGGGAGAGACCCAGTACTTC. Protein product: CASSFRAGAGETQYF.

The chain joins TRBV14 to TRBJ2-5; maybe TRBD2 (6 bases). The CDR3 contains 17 residues. Germline CDR1 SGHDN, CDR2 FVKESK. V was pared by 5 bases and J by 1 base, with 20 bases between. The CDR3 sequence: CASSAGFLLAPQETQYF. Here the CDR3 DNA reads TGTGCCAGCAGCGCTGGATTCCTACTAGCCCCCCAAGAGACCCAGTACTTC.

This rearrangement joins TRBV19 to TRBJ2-1; tentatively, D is TRBD1 (5 bases). The CDR3 runs 15 residues. Germline V gives CDR1 LNHDA, CDR2 SQIVND (reference sequence). V gave up 3 bases and J gave up 1 base, with 10 bases separating them. CDR3: CASSIGQGSYNEQFF. The CDR3 coding sequence is TGTGCCAGTAGTATTGGGCAGGGATCCTACAATGAGCAGTTCTTC.

The chain links TRBV7-2 to TRBJ1-2; D is uncertain. Germline assignment: CDR1 SGHTA and CDR2 FQGNSA. V was trimmed by 6 bases and J by 4 bases, leaving 12 bases between them. The CDR3 is made up of 13 amino acids. CDR3 sequence reads: CASSGTGIYGYTF. Here the CDR3 DNA reads TGTGCCAGCAGTGGCACGGGGATCTATGGCTACACCTTC. The whole variable domain, filled in from reference TRBV7-2 and TRBJ1-2, reads GAGVSQSPSNKVTEKGKDVELRCDPISGHTALYWYRQSLGQGLEFLIYFQGNSAPDKSGLPSDRFSAERTGGSVSTLTIQRTQQEDSAVYLCASSGTGIYGYTFGSGTRLTVV.

The rearrangement links TRBV7-3 to TRBJ2-7; D is perhaps TRBD1 (5 bases). The germline CDR1 and CDR2 sequences are SGHTA and FQGTGA. V dropped 2 bases and J dropped 3 bases, with 8 bases sitting between them. This CDR3 is 13 amino acids long. The CDR3 region has the DNA TGTGCCAGCAGCTTAGAAGGGGACTACGAGCAGTACTTC. This translates into CASSLEGDYEQYF.

The V gene is TRBV27, the J gene TRBJ2-7; the match to TRBD2 covers 11 bases. Unmatched junction bases numbered 7, after V lost 0 bases and J lost 6 bases. The CDR3 has 16 amino acids. The germline V gene has CDR1 MNHEY and CDR2 SMNVEV (reference sequence). The CDR3 DNA is TGTGCCAGCAGTTTATCGAGGGCTAGCGGGAGGAGCGAGCAGTACTTC. It specifies CASSLSRASGRSEQYF.

This chain joins TRBV7-3 and TRBJ2-7, with D unclear. Germline V gives CDR1 SGHTA, CDR2 FQGTGA. Deletions cut 4 bases from V and 3 bases from J, with 10 bases between. This CDR3 spans 13 amino acids. CDR3: CASSSEPGYEQYF. The CDR3 coding sequence is TGTGCCAGCAGCTCGGAACCCGGCTACGAGCAGTACTTC.

The chain combines TRBV30 with TRBJ1-2; the match to TRBD1 covers 7 bases. The CDR3 consists of 15 residues. V gave up 2 bases and J gave up 8 bases; unmatched junction bases: 14. Germline CDR1 GTSNPN, CDR2 SVGIG (reference sequence). The CDR3: CAWSWRQGVGLGYTF. The CDR3, as DNA: TGTGCCTGGAGTTGGAGACAGGGCGTGGGATTGGGCTACACCTTC.

The chain joins TRBV7-2 to TRBJ2-7, with 9 bases lining up with TRBD2. From germline, CDR1 is SGHTA and CDR2 FQGNSA. The CDR3 is made up of 13 amino acids. J lost 6 bases, V lost 1 base, and 1 base had no gene match. The CDR3 DNA reads TGTGCCAGCAGCTTAGGCGGGAGGGCCGAGCAGTACTTC. Encoded protein: CASSLGGRAEQYF.